This T cell receptor (beta chain) came from a study of blood T cells in healthy people across ages. Regarding this clonotype: As yet, its antigen is unknown.

Sample-barcoded 5' priming and a J-beta primer mix drove a second PCR of roughly 6 to 12 cycles. TCRdb called the 5' RACE reads again in MiXCR, with one record for every CDR3 protein. This repertoire shows some 930,000 distinct CDR3 sequences, roughly 28% found once; its top ten account for 10%. Study-wide results and limits: Diversity was estimated from one million T cells, and these estimates were considered underestimates.

The germline V gene encodes CDR1 SGHDT and CDR2 YYEEEE. V lost 0 bases, J lost 0 bases, and 9 bases lay in between. CDR3 length: 16 residues. Per-sample PBMC isolation yielded at least 7 million cells. Total RNA, at least 5 micrograms per sample, was extracted from PBMCs. This same sample was also taken into another study, of T cells of mothers and their children. That report notes: The yield was over 8 million TCR beta CDR3 reads from each mother and about 3.2 million from each child.

The receptor was isolated from a woman between 35 and 50 years old in good health. The V and J genes are TRBV5-6 and TRBJ2-2; no clear D gene. The sequenced material came from blood. The DNA for the CDR3 is TGTGCCAGCAGCTTGGCCGTAACAGCGAACACCGGGGAGCTGTTTTTT. As protein: CASSLAVTANTGELFF. Together with reference TRBV5-6 and TRBJ2-2, the CDR3 gives the full variable domain: DAGVTQSPTHLIKTRGQQVTLRCSPKSGHDTVSWYQQALGQGPQFIFQYYEEEERQRGNFPDRFSGHQFPNYSSELNVNALLLGDSALYLCASSLAVTANTGELFFGEGSRLTVL.